The sequence of this T cell receptor (beta chain) was determined in a study of blood T cell repertoires in COVID-19. Study context: Acute-phase and convalescent COVID-19 samples originated in the United States, Italy and Spain. PBMCs, B-cell-depleted T cells, or T cells provided the cDNA or gDNA that made up the material.

The CDR3 covers 11 residues. The trim removed 7 bases at V and 10 bases at J, leaving 3 bases unmatched. The germline V gene encodes CDR1 MDHEN and CDR2 SYDVKM. As handled by the study authors: Amplification of reference gene primers provided the estimated nucleated cell counts. The assay was immunoSEQ multiplex PCR, and TCRdb's table has in-frame clones only and misses some. V, J and clone size derive from that table, while D and trimming were established from the DNA sequence. The sample holds roughly 190,000 clones; roughly 76% are singletons and the top ten take roughly 7.8%. This clone turned up a few times.

The chain employs TRBV28 and TRBJ2-1; 8 bases fit TRBD1. Sequencing input: peripheral blood. The sequence was obtained from a woman aged 45 to 65 with active or convalescent COVID-19. CDR3 in amino acids: CASKNRGEQFF. Written as DNA, the CDR3 is TGTGCCAGCAAGAACAGGGGGGAGCAGTTCTTC.